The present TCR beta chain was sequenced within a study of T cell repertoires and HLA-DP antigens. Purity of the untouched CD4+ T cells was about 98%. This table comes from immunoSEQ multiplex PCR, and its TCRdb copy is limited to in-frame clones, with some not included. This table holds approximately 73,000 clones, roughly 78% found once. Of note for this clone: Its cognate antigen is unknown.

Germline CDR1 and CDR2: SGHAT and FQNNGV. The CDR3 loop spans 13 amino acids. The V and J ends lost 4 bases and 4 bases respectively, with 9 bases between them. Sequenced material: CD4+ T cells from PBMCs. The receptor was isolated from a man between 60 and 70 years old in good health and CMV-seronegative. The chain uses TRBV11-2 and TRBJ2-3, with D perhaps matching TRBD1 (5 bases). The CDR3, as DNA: TGTGCCAGCAGCTCGGCAGGGCCAGATACGCAGTATTTT. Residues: CASSSAGPDTQYF.